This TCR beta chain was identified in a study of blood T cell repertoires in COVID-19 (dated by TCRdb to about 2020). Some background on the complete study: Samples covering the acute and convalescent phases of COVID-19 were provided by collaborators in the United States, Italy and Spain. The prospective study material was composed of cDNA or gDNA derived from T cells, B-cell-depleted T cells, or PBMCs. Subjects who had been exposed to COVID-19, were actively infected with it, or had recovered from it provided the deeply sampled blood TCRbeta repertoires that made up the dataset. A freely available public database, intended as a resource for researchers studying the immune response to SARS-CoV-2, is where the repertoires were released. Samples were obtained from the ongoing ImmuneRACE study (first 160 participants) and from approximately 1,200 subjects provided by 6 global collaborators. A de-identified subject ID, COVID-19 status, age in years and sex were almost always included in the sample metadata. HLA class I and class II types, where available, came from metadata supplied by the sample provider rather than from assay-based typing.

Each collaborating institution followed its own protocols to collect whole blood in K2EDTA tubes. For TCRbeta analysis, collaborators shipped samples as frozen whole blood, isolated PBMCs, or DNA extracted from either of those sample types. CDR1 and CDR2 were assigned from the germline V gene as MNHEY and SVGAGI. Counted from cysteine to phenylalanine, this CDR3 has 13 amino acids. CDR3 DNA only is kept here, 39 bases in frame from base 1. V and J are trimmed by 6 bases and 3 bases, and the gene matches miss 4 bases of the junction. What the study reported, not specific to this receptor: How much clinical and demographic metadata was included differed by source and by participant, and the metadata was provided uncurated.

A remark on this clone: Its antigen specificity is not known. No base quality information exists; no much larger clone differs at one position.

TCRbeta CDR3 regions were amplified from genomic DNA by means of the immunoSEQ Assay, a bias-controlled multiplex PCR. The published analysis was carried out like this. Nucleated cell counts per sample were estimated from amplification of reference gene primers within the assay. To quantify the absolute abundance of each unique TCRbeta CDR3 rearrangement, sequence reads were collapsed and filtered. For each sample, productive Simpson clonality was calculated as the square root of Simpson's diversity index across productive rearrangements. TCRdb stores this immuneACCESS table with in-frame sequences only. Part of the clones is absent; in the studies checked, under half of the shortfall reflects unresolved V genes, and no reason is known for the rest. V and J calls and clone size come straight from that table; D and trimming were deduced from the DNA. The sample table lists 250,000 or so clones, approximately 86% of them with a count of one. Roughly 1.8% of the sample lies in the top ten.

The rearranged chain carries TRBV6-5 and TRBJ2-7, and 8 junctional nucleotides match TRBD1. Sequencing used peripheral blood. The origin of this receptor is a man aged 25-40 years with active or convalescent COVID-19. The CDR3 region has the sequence CASSSDRVYEQYF. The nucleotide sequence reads TGTGCCAGCAGCTCGGACAGGGTCTACGAGCAGTACTTC.